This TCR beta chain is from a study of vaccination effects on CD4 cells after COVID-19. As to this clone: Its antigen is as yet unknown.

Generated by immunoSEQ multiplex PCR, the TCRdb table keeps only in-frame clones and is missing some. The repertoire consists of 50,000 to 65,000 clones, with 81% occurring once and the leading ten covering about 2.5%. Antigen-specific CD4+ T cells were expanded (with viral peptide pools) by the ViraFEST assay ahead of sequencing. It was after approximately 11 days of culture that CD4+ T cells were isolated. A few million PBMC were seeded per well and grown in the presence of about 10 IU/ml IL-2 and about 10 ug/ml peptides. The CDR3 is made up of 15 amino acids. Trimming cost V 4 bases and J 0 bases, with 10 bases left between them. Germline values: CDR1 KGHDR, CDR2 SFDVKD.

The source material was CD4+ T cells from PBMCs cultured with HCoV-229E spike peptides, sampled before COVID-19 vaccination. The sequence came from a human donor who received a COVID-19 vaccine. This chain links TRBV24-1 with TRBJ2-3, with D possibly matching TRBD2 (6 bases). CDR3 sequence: CATSDSGTSTDTQYF. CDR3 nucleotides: TGTGCCACCAGTGACTCCGGGACTAGCACAGATACGCAGTATTTT.